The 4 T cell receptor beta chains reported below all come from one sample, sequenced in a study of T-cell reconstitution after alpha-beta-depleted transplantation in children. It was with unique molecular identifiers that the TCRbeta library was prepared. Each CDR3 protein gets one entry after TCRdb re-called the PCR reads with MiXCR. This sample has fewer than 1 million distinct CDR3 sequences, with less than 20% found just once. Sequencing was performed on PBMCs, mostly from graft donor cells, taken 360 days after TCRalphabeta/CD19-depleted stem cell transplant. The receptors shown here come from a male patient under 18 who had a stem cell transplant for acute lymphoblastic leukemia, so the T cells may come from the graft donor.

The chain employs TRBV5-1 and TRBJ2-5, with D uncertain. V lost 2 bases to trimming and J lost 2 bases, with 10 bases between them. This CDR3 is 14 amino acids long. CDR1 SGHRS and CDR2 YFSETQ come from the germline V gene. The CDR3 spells CASSFQLQQETQYF. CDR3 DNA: TGCGCCAGCAGCTTCCAACTACAACAAGAGACCCAGTACTTC.

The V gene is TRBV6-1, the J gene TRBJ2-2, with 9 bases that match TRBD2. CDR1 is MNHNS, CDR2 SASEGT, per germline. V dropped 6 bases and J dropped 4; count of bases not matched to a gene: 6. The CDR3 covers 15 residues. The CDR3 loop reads CASSAGGQGTGELFF. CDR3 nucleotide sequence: TGTGCCAGCAGCGCGGGAGGGCAGGGCACCGGGGAGCTGTTTTTT.

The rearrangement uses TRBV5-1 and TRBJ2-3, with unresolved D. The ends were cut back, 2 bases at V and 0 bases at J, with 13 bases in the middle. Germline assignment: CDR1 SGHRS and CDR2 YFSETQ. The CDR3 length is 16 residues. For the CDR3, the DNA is TGCGCCAGCAGCTTAATTATATCCCGTAGCACAGATACGCAGTATTTT. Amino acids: CASSLIISRSTDTQYF.

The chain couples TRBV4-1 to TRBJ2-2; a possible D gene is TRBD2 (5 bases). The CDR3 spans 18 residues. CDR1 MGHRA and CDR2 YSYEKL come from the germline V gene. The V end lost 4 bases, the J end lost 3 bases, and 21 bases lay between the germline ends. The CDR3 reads CASSPGGSAQSHTGELFF. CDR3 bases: TGCGCCAGCAGCCCCGGAGGTAGCGCCCAAAGTCACACCGGGGAGCTGTTTTTT.